This T cell receptor (beta chain) comes out of a study of monozygotic twins with inflammatory bowel disease. TCRdb re-called the 5' RACE reads and catalogs CDR3 proteins one per entry, DNA excluded. In all, the sample yields some 170,000 distinct CDR3 sequences. This CDR3 has 14 residues. Germline V gene sequence: CDR1 SGHRS, CDR2 YFSETQ. The material sequenced was blood. The rearrangement uses TRBV5-1 and TRBJ2-5; checking the TCRdb D call of TRBD1 is not possible without DNA. The clonotype comes from a human donor with ulcerative colitis or Crohn's disease, or a healthy co-twin of an affected twin (not recorded which). The CDR3 sequence is CASSPTGLQETQYF.